Listed below are T cell receptor beta chains from one sample, sequenced in a study of blood T cell repertoires in COVID-19. Profiling relied on immunoSEQ multiplex PCR, and the TCRdb table lists in-frame clones only, not all of them. The sample carries about 42,000 clones, just under 85% recorded once. The source material was peripheral blood. These receptors were collected from a man aged 45-65 years with active COVID-19. CDR3s include the opening cysteine and the closing phenylalanine or tryptophan. D genes are given only for firm matches. Clone size is stated in some rows and not others, as once, few, many or a class when expanded.

d_call,cdr3_length,clone_size,v_call,cdr3_aa
.,16,.,TRBV10-1,CASSESRGLSTDTQYF
TRBD1,15,.,TRBV5-1,CASSLGRQGRETQYF
.,15,once,TRBV5-5,CASSTGTSSNYGYTF
TRBD1,13,.,TRBV7-2,CASSPETGAEQYF
.,14,.,TRBV27,CASSPAGAPNEQYF
TRBD2,14,.,TRBV7-2,CASSLRGDTGELFF
TRBD2,22,few,TRBV15,CATSRDRPDLAGGLIFTDTQYF
TRBD1,14,.,TRBV25-1,CASSTDRGGTEAFF
TRBD1,16,few,TRBV5-1,CASSLAGTGGADTQYF
TRBD1,15,.,TRBV4-1,CASSQDRTGFWGYTF
.,12,.,TRBV29-1,CSARDNSYEQYF
.,13,.,TRBV7-9,CAAIPFQFYEQYF
TRBD2,15,once,TRBV7-2,CASNNPGLGFREQFF
TRBD2,15,.,TRBV27,CASSLGLAEYYEQYF
TRBD1,14,.,TRBV29-1,CSVERTGAAGGYTF
.,14,.,TRBV27,CASNKTGWDTEAFF
TRBD2,17,once,TRBV18,CASSPLAGGPNTGELFF
.,16,.,TRBV18,CASSPFDRANTGELFF
.,12,.,TRBV4-1,CASSRAGNGYTF
TRBD2,16,once,TRBV7-6,CASSLPDLAGRDEQFF
.,15,medium-sized,TRBV7-9,CASSPGQTDNSPLHF
TRBD2,17,few,TRBV9,CASSQFASGSHEETQYF
TRBD1,14,.,TRBV27,CASSFGQGLDIQYF
.,12,.,TRBV2,CASLQVNTEAFF
.,14,medium-sized,TRBV6-4,CASSTTASTDTQYF
TRBD1,13,.,TRBV18,CASSIQGYTEAFF
.,12,.,TRBV7-3,CASSFNGNTIYF
TRBD1,16,.,TRBV13,CASSSRDRGTKNIQYF
TRBD2,14,once,TRBV7-2,CASSWVAGSYEQYF
.,15,.,TRBV18,CASSPVNRVNEKLFF
.,14,.,TRBV4-1,CASSPRGSGNTIYF
TRBD1,14,.,TRBV10-2,CASSGDRGRYGYTF
TRBD2,16,few,TRBV7-3,CASSLWSSSGRDEQFF
TRBD2,16,few,TRBV7-9,CASSLPERTSGDTQYF
.,16,.,TRBV7-9,CASSLFQGQSNYGYTF
TRBD1,17,.,TRBV5-1,CASRGQGSSSLNSPLHF